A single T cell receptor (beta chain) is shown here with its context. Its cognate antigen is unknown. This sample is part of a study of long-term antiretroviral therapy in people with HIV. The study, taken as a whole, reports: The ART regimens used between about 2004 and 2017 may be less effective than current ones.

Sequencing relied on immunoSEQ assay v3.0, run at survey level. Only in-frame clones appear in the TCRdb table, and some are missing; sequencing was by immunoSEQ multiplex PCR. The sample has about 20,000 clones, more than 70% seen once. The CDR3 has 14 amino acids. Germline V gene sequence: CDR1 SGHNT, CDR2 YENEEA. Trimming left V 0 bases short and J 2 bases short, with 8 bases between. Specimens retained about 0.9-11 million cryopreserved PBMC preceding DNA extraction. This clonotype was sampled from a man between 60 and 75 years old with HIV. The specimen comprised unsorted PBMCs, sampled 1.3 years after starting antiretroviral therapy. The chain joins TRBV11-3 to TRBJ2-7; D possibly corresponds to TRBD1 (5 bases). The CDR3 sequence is CASSLDGQAYEQYF. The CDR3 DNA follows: TGTGCCAGCAGCTTAGATGGACAAGCCTACGAGCAGTACTTC.